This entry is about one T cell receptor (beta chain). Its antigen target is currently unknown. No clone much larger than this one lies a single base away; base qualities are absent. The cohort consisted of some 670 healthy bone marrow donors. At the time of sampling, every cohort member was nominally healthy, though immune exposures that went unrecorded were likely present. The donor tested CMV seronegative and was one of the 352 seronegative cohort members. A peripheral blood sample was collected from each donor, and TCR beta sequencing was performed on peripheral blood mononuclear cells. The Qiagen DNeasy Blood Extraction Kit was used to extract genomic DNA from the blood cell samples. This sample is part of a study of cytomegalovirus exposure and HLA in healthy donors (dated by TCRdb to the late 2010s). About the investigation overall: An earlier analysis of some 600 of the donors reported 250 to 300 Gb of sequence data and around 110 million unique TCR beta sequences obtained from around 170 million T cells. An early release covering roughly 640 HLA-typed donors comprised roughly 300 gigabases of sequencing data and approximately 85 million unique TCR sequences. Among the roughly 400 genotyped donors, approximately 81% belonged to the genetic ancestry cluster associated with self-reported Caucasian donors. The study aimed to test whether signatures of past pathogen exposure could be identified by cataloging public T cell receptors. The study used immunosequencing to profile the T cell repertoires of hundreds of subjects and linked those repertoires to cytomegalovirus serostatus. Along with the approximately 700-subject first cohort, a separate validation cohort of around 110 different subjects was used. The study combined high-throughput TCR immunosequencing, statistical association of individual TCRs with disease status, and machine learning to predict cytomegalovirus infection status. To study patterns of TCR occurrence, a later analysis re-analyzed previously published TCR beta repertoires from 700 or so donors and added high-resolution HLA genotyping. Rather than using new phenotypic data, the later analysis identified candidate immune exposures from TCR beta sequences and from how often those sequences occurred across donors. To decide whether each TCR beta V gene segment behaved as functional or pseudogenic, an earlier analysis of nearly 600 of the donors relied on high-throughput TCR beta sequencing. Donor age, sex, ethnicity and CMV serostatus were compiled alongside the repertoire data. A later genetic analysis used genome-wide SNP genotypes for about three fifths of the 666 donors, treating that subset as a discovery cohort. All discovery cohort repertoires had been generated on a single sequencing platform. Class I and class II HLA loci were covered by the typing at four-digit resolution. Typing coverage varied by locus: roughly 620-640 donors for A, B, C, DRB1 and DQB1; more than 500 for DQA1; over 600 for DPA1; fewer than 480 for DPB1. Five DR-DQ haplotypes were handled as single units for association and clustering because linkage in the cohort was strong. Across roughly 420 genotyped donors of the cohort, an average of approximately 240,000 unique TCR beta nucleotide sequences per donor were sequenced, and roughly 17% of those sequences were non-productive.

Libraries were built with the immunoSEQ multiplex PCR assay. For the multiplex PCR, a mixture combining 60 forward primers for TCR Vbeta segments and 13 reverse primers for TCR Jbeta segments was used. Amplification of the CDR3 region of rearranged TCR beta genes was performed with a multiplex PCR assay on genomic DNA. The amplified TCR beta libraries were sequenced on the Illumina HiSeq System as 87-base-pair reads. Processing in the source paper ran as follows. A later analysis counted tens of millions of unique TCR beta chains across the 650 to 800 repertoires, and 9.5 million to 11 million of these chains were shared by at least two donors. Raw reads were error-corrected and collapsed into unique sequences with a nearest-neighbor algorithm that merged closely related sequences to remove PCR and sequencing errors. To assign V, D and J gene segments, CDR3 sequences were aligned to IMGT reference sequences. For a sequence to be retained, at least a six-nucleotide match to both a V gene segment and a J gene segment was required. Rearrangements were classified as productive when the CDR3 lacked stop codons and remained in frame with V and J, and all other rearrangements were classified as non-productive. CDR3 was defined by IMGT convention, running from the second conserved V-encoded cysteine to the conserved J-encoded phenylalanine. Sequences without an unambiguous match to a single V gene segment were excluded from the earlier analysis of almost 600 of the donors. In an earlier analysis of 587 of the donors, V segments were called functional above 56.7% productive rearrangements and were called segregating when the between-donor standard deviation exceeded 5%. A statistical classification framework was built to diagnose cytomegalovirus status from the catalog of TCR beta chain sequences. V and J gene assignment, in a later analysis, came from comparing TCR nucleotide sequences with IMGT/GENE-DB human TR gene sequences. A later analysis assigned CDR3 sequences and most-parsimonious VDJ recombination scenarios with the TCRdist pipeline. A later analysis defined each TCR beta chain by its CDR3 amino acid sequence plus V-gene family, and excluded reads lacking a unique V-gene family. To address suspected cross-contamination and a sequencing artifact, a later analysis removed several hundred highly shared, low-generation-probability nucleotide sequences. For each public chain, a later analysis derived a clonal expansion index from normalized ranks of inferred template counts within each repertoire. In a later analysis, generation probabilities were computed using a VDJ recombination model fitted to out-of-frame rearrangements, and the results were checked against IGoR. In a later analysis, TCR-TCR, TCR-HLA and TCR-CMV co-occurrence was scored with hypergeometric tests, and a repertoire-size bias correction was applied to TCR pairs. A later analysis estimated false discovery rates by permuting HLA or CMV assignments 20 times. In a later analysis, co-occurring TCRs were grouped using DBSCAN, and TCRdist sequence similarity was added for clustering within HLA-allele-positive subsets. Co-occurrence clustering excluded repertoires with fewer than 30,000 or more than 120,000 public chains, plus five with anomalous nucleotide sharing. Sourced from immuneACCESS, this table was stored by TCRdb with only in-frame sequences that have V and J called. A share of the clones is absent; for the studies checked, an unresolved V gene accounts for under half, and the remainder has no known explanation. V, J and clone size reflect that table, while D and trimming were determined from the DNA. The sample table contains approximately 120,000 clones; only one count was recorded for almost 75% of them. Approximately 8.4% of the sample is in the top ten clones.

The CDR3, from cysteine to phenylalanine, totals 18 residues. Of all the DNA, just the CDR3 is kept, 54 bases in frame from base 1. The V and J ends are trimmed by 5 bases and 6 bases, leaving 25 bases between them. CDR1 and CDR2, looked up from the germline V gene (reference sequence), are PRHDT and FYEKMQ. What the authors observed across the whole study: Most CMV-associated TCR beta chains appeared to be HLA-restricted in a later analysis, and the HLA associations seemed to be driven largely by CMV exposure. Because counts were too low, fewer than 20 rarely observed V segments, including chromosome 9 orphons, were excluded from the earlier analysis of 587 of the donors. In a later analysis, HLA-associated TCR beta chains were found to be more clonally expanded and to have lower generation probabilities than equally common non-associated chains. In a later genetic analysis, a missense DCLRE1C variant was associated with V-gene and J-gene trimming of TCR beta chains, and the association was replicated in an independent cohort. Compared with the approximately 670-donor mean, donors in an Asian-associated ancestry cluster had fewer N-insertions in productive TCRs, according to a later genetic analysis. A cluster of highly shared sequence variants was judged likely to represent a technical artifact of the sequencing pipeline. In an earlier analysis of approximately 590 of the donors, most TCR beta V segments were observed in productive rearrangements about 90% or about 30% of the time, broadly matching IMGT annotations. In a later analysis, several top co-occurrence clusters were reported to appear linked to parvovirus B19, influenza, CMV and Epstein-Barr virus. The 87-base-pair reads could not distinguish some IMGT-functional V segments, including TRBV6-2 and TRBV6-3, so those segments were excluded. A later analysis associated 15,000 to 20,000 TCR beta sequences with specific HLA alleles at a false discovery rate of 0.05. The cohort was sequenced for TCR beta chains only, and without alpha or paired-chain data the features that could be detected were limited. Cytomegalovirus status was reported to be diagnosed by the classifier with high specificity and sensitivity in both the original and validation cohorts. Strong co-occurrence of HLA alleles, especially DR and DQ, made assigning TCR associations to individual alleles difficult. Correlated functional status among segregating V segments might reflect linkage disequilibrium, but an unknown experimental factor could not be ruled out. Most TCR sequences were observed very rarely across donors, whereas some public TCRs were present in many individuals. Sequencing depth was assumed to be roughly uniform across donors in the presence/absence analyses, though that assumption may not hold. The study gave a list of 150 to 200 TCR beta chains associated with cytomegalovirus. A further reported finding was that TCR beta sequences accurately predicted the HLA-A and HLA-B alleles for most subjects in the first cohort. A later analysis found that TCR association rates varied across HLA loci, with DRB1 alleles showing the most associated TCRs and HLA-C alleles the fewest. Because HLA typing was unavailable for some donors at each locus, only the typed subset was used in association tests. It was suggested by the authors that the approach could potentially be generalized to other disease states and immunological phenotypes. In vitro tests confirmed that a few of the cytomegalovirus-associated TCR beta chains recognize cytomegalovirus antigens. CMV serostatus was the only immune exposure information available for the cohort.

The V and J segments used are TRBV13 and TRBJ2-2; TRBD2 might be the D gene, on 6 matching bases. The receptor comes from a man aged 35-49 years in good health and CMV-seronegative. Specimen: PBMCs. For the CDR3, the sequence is CASSVSGSMPIHAGELFF. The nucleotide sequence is TGTGCCAGCAGCGTTAGCGGTTCCATGCCTATACACGCCGGGGAGCTGTTTTTT.